Each of the 9 T cell receptor beta chains below was sequenced from the same sample in a study of T cell clonotyping in hematopoietic cell transplantation. Data came from immunoSEQ multiplex PCR; TCRdb stores just in-frame clones and leaves some out. This sample has almost 8,500 clones, with roughly 91% found just once. Specimen: peripheral blood mononuclear cells, collected at the time of graft-versus-host disease after allogeneic stem cell transplant. These receptors all come from a male patient between 60 and 69 years old who had an allogeneic stem cell transplant from a related donor, so the T cells may come from the graft donor. Some clones in this sample may be carry-over from other donors' samples.

J is TRBJ2-5 and V is TRBV11-2; either TRBD1 or TRBD2 may fit D (6 bases each). The CDR3 spans 15 residues. V was shortened by 2 bases and J by 4 bases, with 14 bases between the two germline ends. Per germline, CDR1 SGHAT and CDR2 FQNNGV. The CDR3 reads CASSLTGSGGETQYF. CDR3 DNA sequence: TGTGCCAGCAGCTTAACAGGGTCCGGGGGAGAGACCCAGTACTTC.

The rearrangement joins TRBV5-1 to TRBJ1-1; D remains ambiguous. Germline loops: CDR1 SGHRS, CDR2 YFSETQ. V shed 0 bases and J shed 8 bases, with 8 bases lying between them. The CDR3 has 12 amino acids. The CDR3 loop is CASSLEGSEAFF. In DNA form, the CDR3 reads TGCGCCAGCAGCTTGGAAGGGTCCGAAGCTTTCTTT.

V and J are TRBV6-6 and TRBJ2-7; D is unresolved. The CDR3 loop spans 13 amino acids. Germline CDR1 reads MNHNY; CDR2 reads SVGAGI (reference sequence). V gave up 4 bases and J gave up 2 bases, with 9 bases separating them. CDR3 nucleotides: TGTGCCAGCAGTTCATGGGTTACCTACGAGCAGTACTTC. Translation gives CASSSWVTYEQYF.

V is TRBV2 and J is TRBJ1-5; TRBD1 aligns across 8 bases. This CDR3 region has 14 residues. Per germline, CDR1 SNHLY and CDR2 FYNNEI. With 3 bases clipped from V and 7 bases from J, the junction kept 5 bases outside the gene matches. This CDR3 reads CASSDAGGGQPQHF. For the CDR3, the DNA is TGTGCCAGCAGTGATGCAGGGGGCGGACAGCCCCAGCATTTT.

The J gene is TRBJ2-3, the V gene TRBV7-6, with 9 bases lining up with TRBD2. V lost 3 bases, J lost 7 bases, and 8 bases stayed unmatched. The CDR3 totals 15 residues. Germline CDR1 is SGHVS and CDR2 is FNYEAQ. Here the CDR3 DNA reads TGTGCCAGCAGCTTTGCGGGGGGGTTTATAAATACGCAGTATTTT. Its translation: CASSFAGGFINTQYF.

This chain connects TRBV2 to TRBJ2-1, with D unclear. Trimming took off 4 bases at V and 5 bases at J, with 3 bases between the two ends. The CDR3 length is 11 residues. The V gene's germline CDR1 is SNHLY and CDR2 FYNNEI. CDR3 bases: TGTGCCAGCAGTGGTGACAATGAGCAGTTCTTC. Its protein product is CASSGDNEQFF.

This clone came up a few times. One end of the junction fails to match germline, which may point to a read error. This chain uses TRBV7-6 with TRBJ1-5; D gene uncertain. Germline CDR1 reads SGHVS; CDR2 reads FNYEAQ. CDR3 length equals 15 residues. This CDR3 is CASSLAGDSNQPQHF. In DNA, the CDR3 is TGTGCCAGCAGCCTAGCAGGAGATAGCAATCAGCCCCAGCATTTT.

The chain combines TRBV7-9 with TRBJ1-2, with 7 bases fitting TRBD1. The J segment lost 9 bases and the V segment lost 5 bases, leaving 3 bases of the junction unmatched. Germline values: CDR1 SEHNR, CDR2 FQNEAQ (reference sequence). This CDR3 region has 11 residues. This CDR3 reads CASSPGQSYTF. CDR3 in DNA: TGTGCCAGCAGCCCGGGACAGAGCTACACCTTC. The full variable domain, its missing parts supplied by reference TRBV7-9 and TRBJ1-2, is DTGVSQNPRHKITKRGQNVTFRCDPISEHNRLYWYRQTLGQGPEFLTYFQNEAQLEKSRLLSDRFSAERPKGSFSTLEIQRTEQGDSAMYLCASSPGQSYTFGSGTRLTVV.

The chain is built from TRBV6-5 and TRBJ1-4; D gene uncertain. This CDR3 comprises 14 residues. CDR1 and CDR2 (germline): MNHEY, SVGAGI. V was cut by 1 base and J by 8 bases, with 11 bases left in between. The CDR3 nucleotides are TGTGCCAGCAGTTACTTGGGGAGTAGGGAAAAACTGTTTTTT. It specifies CASSYLGSREKLFF.